This TCR beta chain was captured in a study of T-cell reconstitution after alpha-beta-depleted transplantation in children. This CDR3 has 16 residues. The germline V gene has CDR1 KGHDR and CDR2 SFDVKD. The germline V and J ends were trimmed by 1 base and 4 bases, with 15 bases remaining between them. As it was prepared, the TCRbeta library received unique molecular identifiers. TCRdb recomputed calls from the PCR reads with MiXCR, one row per CDR3 protein. The table records under 35,000 distinct CDR3 sequences, about 5.8% of them present only once. This specimen was PBMCs, mostly from graft donor cells, taken 180 days after TCRalphabeta/CD19-depleted stem cell transplant. The source of this sequence is a male patient between 5 and 17 years old who had a stem cell transplant for acute myeloid leukemia, so the T cells may come from the graft donor. V is TRBV24-1 and J is TRBJ1-2, with a weak D call TRBD1 (6 bases). The CDR3 nucleotides are TGTGCCACCAGTGATTTCGAGGACAGAGGACGCTATGGCTACACCTTC. Amino acids: CATSDFEDRGRYGYTF.